This T cell receptor beta chain was identified in a study of shared clonotypes between healthy human individuals. Sequencing was performed with immunoSEQ multiplex PCR; in TCRdb, only in-frame clones are kept and a portion is missing. Of 2 million to 2.5 million clones listed, around 90% were seen once; the top ten hold 0.37%. Naive CD45RA+ and memory CD45RA-negative subsets were split from CD4+ cells. Trimming removed 5 bases at V and 1 base at J, with 14 bases between. This CDR3 region has 15 residues. Germline V CDR1 and CDR2: SGHNT, YENEEA. The chain recombines TRBV11-3 with TRBJ2-5, with D possibly being TRBD1 (6 bases). Sequencing used naive CD4+ T cells from PBMCs. Subset defined: CD45RA+ positively selected. The TCR sequence derives from a man aged 18 to 29 in good health. Some clones in this sample may be carry-over from other donors' samples. CDR3 nucleotides: TGTGCCAGCAGCGCCAGACAGGCTCCCCAAGAGACCCAGTACTTC. It is translated as CASSARQAPQETQYF.